A selection of T cell receptor beta chains follows, all from one sample in a study of T-cell reconstitution after alpha-beta-depleted transplantation in children. TCRdb reprocessed the PCR reads with MiXCR, giving one entry per CDR3 protein. Among 500,000 to 750,000 distinct CDR3 sequences listed, approximately 13% were seen once. Sequencing used PBMCs, mostly from graft donor cells, obtained 360 days after TCRalphabeta/CD19-depleted stem cell transplant. These receptors were collected from a male patient between 5 and 17 years old who had a stem cell transplant for acute myeloid leukemia, so the T cells may come from the graft donor. CDR3s include the opening cysteine and the closing phenylalanine or tryptophan. Fields, in order: clone size, V gene, CDR3 protein. The size of a clone is reported for some rows only, either as once, few or many, or as a class for expanded clones.

. | TRBV30 | CAWSEQFF
few | TRBV27 | CASSLWTSGRVKLFF
. | TRBV14 | CASSQRGRLLNTEAFF
few | TRBV20-1 | CSARNRQGAYQPQHF
. | TRBV27 | CASSFPVSTGAYNEQFF
. | TRBV14 | CASSQDWLRGMVFF
many | TRBV29-1 | CSVETLDYEQYF
many | TRBV28 | CASSQTSRFSNYGYTF
. | TRBV7-2 | CASSPVPGTHNEAFF
few | TRBV19 | CASSMDTDTQYF
many | TRBV20-1 | CSARMTGDTDTQYF
few | TRBV14 | CASSQDHRRSPYEQYF
few | TRBV27 | CASSLPRREPHEQFF
many | TRBV21-1 | CARLAGPSYEQYF
. | TRBV27 | CASSPSGPHNEQFF
few | TRBV29-1 | CSVEERGRGTYEQYF
once | TRBV4-3 | CASSQGEITGANVLTF
few | TRBV7-8 | CASKRGSSYNEQFF
. | TRBV2 | CASSEKPGTLEKETQYF
. | TRBV20-1 | CSARATGQPQHF
. | TRBV24-1 | CATSGTGPTYEQYF
. | TRBV28 | CASSLWREPNYGYTF